The 26 T cell receptor beta chains reported below all come from one sample, sequenced in a study of T-cell memory formation after mild COVID-19. TCRdb reprocessed the 5' RACE reads via MiXCR and lists one record per CDR3 protein. The sample shows roughly 600,000 distinct CDR3 sequences, 15% to 20% of them seen only once. The sample taken for sequencing was PBMCs or a T cell subset sorted from them (not recorded which). These receptors originate from an adult woman who had mild COVID-19 (a few samples of this study predate the infection). Cell type and time point are not known.

V usage is TRBV20-1 and J usage is TRBJ2-3; 9 bases line up with TRBD2. Germline V CDR1 and CDR2: DFQATT, SNEGSKA (reference sequence). J gave up 5 bases and V 3 bases, and 0 bases lay outside the gene matches. This CDR3 is 12 amino acids long. The CDR3 nucleotides read TGCAGTGCTAGGCGGGGGGGAGATACGCAGTATTTT. This gives the protein CSARRGGDTQYF.

This clonotype was observed a few times. The chain carries TRBV4-2 and TRBJ2-5, with a possible D match to TRBD1 (6 bases). Germline V gene lookup returns CDR1 LGHNA and CDR2 YNFKEQ. V was cut by 0 bases and J by 1 base, with 9 bases left in between. This CDR3 has 15 residues. CDR3 sequence reads: CASSQEGHFQETQYF. CDR3 sequence (DNA): TGTGCCAGCAGCCAAGAGGGACACTTCCAAGAGACCCAGTACTTC.

The chain combines TRBV5-1 with TRBJ1-6; possibly TRBD1 for D (5 bases). There are 17 residues in the CDR3. Per germline, CDR1 SGHRS and CDR2 YFSETQ. The germline V and J ends were trimmed by 0 bases and 6 bases, with 16 bases remaining between them. CDR3: CASSLGLGDSRNSPLHF. For the CDR3, the DNA is TGCGCCAGCAGCTTGGGGTTGGGAGACAGTCGTAATTCACCCCTCCACTTT.

The CDR3 DNA reads as TGCGCCAGCAGCTCCGGGACTGATTATGGCTACACCTTC. Its translation: CASSSGTDYGYTF. The V and J genes are TRBV5-1 and TRBJ1-2, with D possibly being TRBD1 (5 bases). V was shortened by 3 bases and J by 5 bases, with 11 bases between the two germline ends. This CDR3 is built from 13 residues. Germline values: CDR1 SGHRS, CDR2 YFSETQ.

The chain joins TRBV5-1 to TRBJ1-6, with 8 positions matching TRBD1. The CDR3 loop spans 15 amino acids. J was trimmed by 8 bases and V by 4 bases; bases with no gene match: 8. Germline V lookup: CDR1 SGHRS, CDR2 YFSETQ. The CDR3 loop is CASSELDREDSPLHF. DNA for the CDR3: TGCGCCAGCAGCGAATTGGACAGGGAGGATTCACCCCTCCACTTT.

The chain carries TRBV5-1 and TRBJ2-7, with 14 bases identical to TRBD2. The germline CDR1 and CDR2 sequences are SGHRS and YFSETQ. The J segment lost 2 bases and the V segment lost 3 bases, leaving 1 base of the junction unmatched. There are 15 residues in the CDR3. This chain's CDR3 is CASSWTSGGTYEQYF. The CDR3 nucleotides are TGCGCCAGCAGCTGGACTAGCGGGGGGACCTACGAGCAGTACTTC.

This clonotype showed up just a few times. The V and J genes are TRBV7-2 and TRBJ1-5; TRBD1 matches at 10 bases. CDR3 size: 17 residues. Germline-derived CDR1 and CDR2 are SGHTA and FQGNSA. With V trimmed by 5 bases and J by 1 base, 8 bases remained unmatched. CDR3 nucleotides: TGTGCCAGCAGCCTGACAGGGGGCGCAGGGAGCAATCAGCCCCAGCATTTT. Translating it yields CASSLTGGAGSNQPQHF.

This chain links TRBV20-1 with TRBJ1-1, with D possibly TRBD1 on 6 matching bases. This CDR3 spans 14 amino acids. Trimming removed 3 bases from V and 2 bases from J, with 13 bases in between. Germline-derived CDR1 and CDR2 are DFQATT and SNEGSKA (reference sequence). CDR3 bases: TGCAGTGCTAGCAACCGGGACACCAACACTGAAGCTTTCTTT. Amino acids: CSASNRDTNTEAFF.

The chain joins TRBV5-1 to TRBJ2-1, with a tentative D call TRBD2 (6 bases). Germline assignment: CDR1 SGHRS and CDR2 YFSETQ. The ends were cut back, 3 bases at V and 8 bases at J, with 12 bases in the middle. The CDR3 has 13 residues. CDR3 bases: TGCGCCAGCAGCTCGGGGGTAGACGATGAGCAGTTCTTC. Translated, it gives CASSSGVDDEQFF.

This clonotype was seen many times. The chain has TRBV25-1 and TRBJ1-1; D remains unclear. Germline V CDR1 and CDR2: MGHDK, SYGVNS. The CDR3 is 11 residues long. Trimming took 6 bases from V and 8 from J, leaving 10 bases between them. CDR3 region: CASSLLTEAFF. DNA of the CDR3: TGTGCCAGCAGCCTTTTAACAGAAGCTTTCTTT.

This clonotype came up a few times. This chain uses TRBV5-6 with TRBJ1-6, with D perhaps TRBD1 (6 bases). Germline-derived CDR1 and CDR2 are SGHDT and YYEEEE. The V gene lost 3 bases and the J gene lost 7 bases, with 11 bases spanning the gap. The CDR3 totals 14 residues. Written as DNA, the CDR3 is TGTGCCAGCAGCTACGAACAGGGAAATTCACCCCTCCACTTT. Translated, it gives CASSYEQGNSPLHF.

This clonotype was seen a few times. This chain uses TRBV5-1 with TRBJ2-5; 9 nucleotides match TRBD2. Germline CDR1 reads SGHRS; CDR2 reads YFSETQ. J gave up 2 bases and V 3 bases, and 8 bases lay outside the gene matches. This CDR3 has 16 residues. DNA of the CDR3: TGCGCCAGCAGCTCATCGGCGGGGGGGTATCAAGAGACCCAGTACTTC. It translates to CASSSSAGGYQETQYF.

Here the CDR3 DNA reads TGCAGCGTTGAAGCCGCCTTCATGGGACAGGGACTAGGGGCTAACTATGGCTACACCTTC. Its translation: CSVEAAFMGQGLGANYGYTF. V gene TRBV29-1 combines with J gene TRBJ1-2; TRBD1 matches 9 bases. The trim removed 1 base at V and 0 bases at J, leaving 18 bases unmatched. The length of the CDR3 is 20 residues. Germline loops: CDR1 SQVTM, CDR2 ANQGSEA.

This clonotype was counted only a few times. The chain is built from TRBV9 and TRBJ2-2, with 7 bases fitting TRBD1. Germline trimming cut 4 bases from V and 4 bases from J; bases unmatched to any gene: 13. This CDR3 has 17 amino acids. The germline V gene encodes CDR1 SGDLS and CDR2 YYNGEE. The CDR3 region is CASSPGTVRPATGELFF. The CDR3 region has the DNA TGTGCCAGCAGCCCGGGGACAGTCAGACCGGCCACCGGGGAGCTGTTTTTT.

V and J are TRBV10-3 and TRBJ2-3; TRBD2 matches at 11 bases. Germline V lookup: CDR1 ENHRY, CDR2 SYGVKD. Germline trimming cut 5 bases from V and 1 base from J; bases unmatched to any gene: 8. The length of the CDR3 is 17 residues. CDR3 sequence: CAISSTSGSFGTDTQYF. The CDR3 bases are TGTGCCATCAGTAGCACTAGCGGGAGTTTTGGCACAGATACGCAGTATTTT.

Many counts were recorded for this clonotype. V is TRBV18 and J is TRBJ1-1; TRBD1 aligns across 7 bases. CDR1 and CDR2 from the germline V gene are KGHSH and LQKENI. J gave up 3 bases and V 6 bases, and 4 bases lay outside the gene matches. The CDR3 is 13 residues long. CDR3 sequence reads: CASSPTGDTEAFF. In nucleotides, the CDR3 is TGTGCCAGCTCGCCTACAGGGGACACTGAAGCTTTCTTT.

The rearrangement uses TRBV20-1 and TRBJ2-7, with TRBD2 as a possible D gene (6 bases). With 0 bases removed from V and 6 bases from J, the gap between germline ends came to 15 bases. Germline CDR1 reads DFQATT; CDR2 reads SNEGSKA (reference sequence). The CDR3 is 14 amino acids. The CDR3 sequence: CSARDLASAGEQYF. The CDR3 region has the DNA TGCAGTGCTAGAGATCTCGCTAGCGCGGGCGAGCAGTACTTC.

J is TRBJ2-5 and V is TRBV5-1, with TRBD1 identical over 12 bases. J was trimmed by 5 bases and V by 4 bases; bases with no gene match: 9. The CDR3 sequence is 16 residues long. CDR1 and CDR2 (germline): SGHRS, YFSETQ. CDR3 region: CASSAPGQGASETQYF. CDR3 DNA sequence: TGCGCCAGCAGCGCTCCGGGACAGGGGGCATCGGAGACCCAGTACTTC.

V is TRBV29-1 and J is TRBJ1-1; D unclear. This CDR3 is built from 10 residues. CDR1 SQVTM and CDR2 ANQGSEA come from the germline V gene. Here the CDR3 DNA reads TGCAGTGCCTCTTTTGGTGAAGCTTTCTTT. This sequence encodes CSASFGEAFF.

The chain uses TRBV7-9 and TRBJ1-2; weak D call: TRBD1 (6 bases). Per germline, CDR1 SEHNR and CDR2 FQNEAQ (reference sequence). The CDR3 is 16 amino acids. The ends were cut back, 1 base at V and 2 bases at J, with 14 bases in the middle. The CDR3 sequence: CASSLDGGPSNYGYTF. The CDR3 DNA sequence: TGTGCCAGCAGCTTAGATGGGGGGCCTTCCAACTATGGCTACACCTTC. Full variable domain (outside the CDR3, taken from reference TRBV7-9 and TRBJ1-2): DTGVSQNPRHKITKRGQNVTFRCDPISEHNRLYWYRQTLGQGPEFLTYFQNEAQLEKSRLLSDRFSAERPKGSFSTLEIQRTEQGDSAMYLCASSLDGGPSNYGYTFGSGTRLTVV.

The V gene is TRBV18, the J gene TRBJ1-2; D is possibly TRBD1 (5 bases). Germline CDR1 and CDR2: KGHSH and LQKENI. The CDR3 covers 16 residues. The V end lost 6 bases, the J end lost 2 bases, and 19 bases lay between the germline ends. Here the CDR3 reads CASSLGTARVNYGYTF. The CDR3 nucleotides are TGTGCCAGCTCCCTTGGGACGGCTAGAGTGAACTATGGCTACACCTTC.

The J gene is TRBJ2-2, the V gene TRBV7-8, with 10 bases fitting TRBD1. The germline CDR1 and CDR2 sequences are SGHVS and FQNEAQ. The V gene end was trimmed by 4 bases and the J gene end by 3 bases; junction bases not matched to a gene: 2. The length of the CDR3 is 15 residues. This CDR3 reads CASSSGTGDTGELFF. The CDR3, as DNA: TGTGCCAGCAGCTCAGGGACAGGGGACACCGGGGAGCTGTTTTTT. Drawing the rest from reference TRBV7-8 and TRBJ2-2, the complete variable domain is GAGVSQSPRYKVAKRGQDVALRCDPISGHVSLFWYQQALGQGPEFLTYFQNEAQLDKSGLPSDRFFAERPEGSVSTLKIQRTQQEDSAVYLCASSSGTGDTGELFFGEGSRLTVL.

The sample holds a few counts of this clonotype. This rearrangement joins TRBV3-1 to TRBJ2-6; perhaps TRBD1 as D (6 bases). V lost 10 bases, J lost 2 bases, and 9 bases lay in between. Looked up from germline, CDR1 is LGHDT and CDR2 is YNNKEL (reference sequence). The CDR3 sequence is 13 residues long. CDR3 sequence (DNA): TGTGCCATAGGGGGAGCTGGGGCCAACGTCCTGACTTTC. This encodes CAIGGAGANVLTF.

This clonotype was seen only a few times. J is TRBJ2-7 and V is TRBV5-6; 7 bases map to TRBD2. Germline-derived CDR1 and CDR2 are SGHDT and YYEEEE. V was pared by 4 bases and J by 0 bases, with 7 bases of the junction left unmatched. The CDR3 covers 15 residues. This chain's CDR3 is CASSASGGGSYEQYF. Written as DNA, the CDR3 is TGTGCCAGCAGCGCTTCTGGGGGGGGCTCCTACGAGCAGTACTTC.

The V and J genes are TRBV18 and TRBJ2-7; 8 bases agree with TRBD2. The V gene end was trimmed by 0 bases and the J gene end by 5 bases; junction bases not matched to a gene: 9. Germline V gives CDR1 KGHSH, CDR2 LQKENI. This CDR3 spans 16 amino acids. The CDR3: CASSPPSYGTRDEQYF. CDR3 sequence (DNA): TGTGCCAGCTCACCACCGTCCTACGGGACTAGAGACGAGCAGTACTTC.

This clonotype was found once. This chain links TRBV7-3 with TRBJ2-1; D is unresolved. In germline, CDR1 is SGHTA, CDR2 FQGTGA. V lost 2 bases to trimming and J lost 9 bases, with 11 bases between them. This CDR3 has 13 residues. CDR3 nucleotides: TGTGCCAGCAGCTTAGCAGAGGTGGGTGAGCAGTTCTTC. Encoded protein: CASSLAEVGEQFF.